These 30 T cell receptor beta chains share one sample of origin, sequenced in a study of blood T cell repertoires in COVID-19. Produced via immunoSEQ multiplex PCR; TCRdb's table is partial and in-frame only. This table has 200,000 to 250,000 clones, around 80% appearing once. The source material was peripheral blood. Source of these receptors: an elderly woman with active or convalescent COVID-19.

This sequence joins TRBV5-6 and TRBJ1-3, with D hard to call. V shed 7 bases and J shed 0 bases, with 11 bases lying between them. The germline V gene encodes CDR1 SGHDT and CDR2 YYEEEE. CDR3 size: 14 residues. The CDR3 region is CASLRRSSGNTIYF. The CDR3 bases are TGTGCCAGCCTTCGACGGAGCTCTGGAAACACCATATATTTT.

The rearrangement links TRBV11-2 to TRBJ2-1; possible D gene TRBD2, 7 bases. The length of the CDR3 is 16 residues. Per the germline V gene, CDR1 is SGHAT and CDR2 is FQNNGV. The V end lost 7 bases, the J end lost 4 bases, and 20 bases lay between the germline ends. Here the CDR3 DNA reads TGTGCCAGCACCTTCACGGGTGGGGGGGCTTACAATGAGCAGTTCTTC. Protein product: CASTFTGGGAYNEQFF.

The V call is TRBV12-5, the J call TRBJ2-3; D remains ambiguous. Germline V lookup: CDR1 LGHNT, CDR2 FRNRAP. This CDR3 has 14 amino acids. Trimming left V 6 bases short and J 1 base short, with 11 bases between. The CDR3 DNA is TGTGCTAGTGGCGCAGATGTGGGCACAGATACGCAGTATTTT. Residues: CASGADVGTDTQYF. Full variable domain (missing parts from reference TRBV12-5 and TRBJ2-3): DARVTQTPRHKVTEMGQEVTMRCQPILGHNTVFWYRQTMMQGLELLAYFRNRAPLDDSGMPKDRFSAEMPDATLATLKIQPSEPRDSAVYFCASGADVGTDTQYFGPGTRLTVL.

V gene TRBV5-1 combines with J gene TRBJ1-4; D is undetermined. Germline values: CDR1 SGHRS, CDR2 YFSETQ. V shed 2 bases and J shed 0 bases, with 5 bases lying between them. The length of the CDR3 is 14 residues. CDR3 sequence (DNA): TGCGCCAGCAGCTTCAGTGCAACTAATGAAAAACTGTTTTTT. This translates into CASSFSATNEKLFF.

The V and J genes are TRBV29-1 and TRBJ2-3; 10 nucleotides match TRBD2. With V trimmed by 6 bases and J by 4 bases, 7 bases remained unmatched. CDR1 and CDR2 from the germline V gene are SQVTM and ANQGSEA. The CDR3 sequence is 14 residues long. For the CDR3, the DNA is TGCAGCGTCGGGCTAGCGGGAGTCGCAGATACGCAGTATTTT. Protein product: CSVGLAGVADTQYF.

This chain connects TRBV7-6 to TRBJ2-3; 10 bases are a match to TRBD2. V trimming: 2 bases; J trimming: 1 base; junction bases outside the gene matches: 6. The length of the CDR3 is 17 residues. Germline V lookup: CDR1 SGHVS, CDR2 FNYEAQ. As DNA, the CDR3 is TGTGCCAGCAGCTTAAGGCCTAGCGGGAGTGGCACAGATACGCAGTATTTT. This sequence encodes CASSLRPSGSGTDTQYF.

The chain recombines TRBV5-4 with TRBJ1-2, with 8 bases identical to TRBD1. Germline assignment: CDR1 SGHNT and CDR2 YYREEE (reference sequence). V lost 4 bases to trimming and J lost 6 bases; unmatched junction nucleotides: 8. The CDR3 has 14 amino acids. In nucleotides, the CDR3 is TGTGCCAGCAGCCTGGGACAGGTAAAAGATGGCTACACCTTC. This codes for CASSLGQVKDGYTF.

This rearrangement joins TRBV18 to TRBJ2-7, with TRBD2 matching 11 bases. Germline loops: CDR1 KGHSH, CDR2 LQKENI. Trimming removed 1 base from V and 3 bases from J; junction bases left unmatched: 5. CDR3 length: 16 amino acids. In nucleotides, the CDR3 is TGTGCCAGCTCACCACTTCTAGCGGGAGGTTTCTACGAGCAGTACTTC. It is translated as CASSPLLAGGFYEQYF.

This clone is medium-sized in the sample. V is TRBV4-2 and J is TRBJ1-1; possibly TRBD1 for D (6 bases). This CDR3 region has 15 residues. CDR1 is LGHNA and CDR2 is YNFKEQ in the germline V gene. Between the trimmed V and J ends, which lost 1 base and 4 bases, there was a span of 13 bases. The CDR3 loop is CASSQGFLGGTEAFF. The CDR3 DNA reads TGTGCCAGCAGCCAAGGGTTTTTAGGGGGCACTGAAGCTTTCTTT.

J is TRBJ2-1 and V is TRBV3-1 (or the pseudogene TRBV3-2), with D uncertain. Germline V lookup: CDR1 LGHDT, CDR2 YNNKEL (reference sequence). The CDR3 contains 13 residues. V lost 1 base and J lost 2, with 3 bases in between. CDR3 sequence: CASSQATYNEQFF. The DNA of the CDR3 is TGTGCCAGCAGCCAAGCAACCTACAATGAGCAGTTCTTC.

The V gene is TRBV6-2 or TRBV6-3, the J gene TRBJ1-1; TRBD1 aligns across 7 bases. The V gene end was trimmed by 5 bases and the J gene end by 4 bases; junction bases not matched to a gene: 13. The CDR3 covers 16 residues. Per germline, CDR1 MNHEY and CDR2 SVGEGT. The CDR3 nucleotides read TGTGCCAGCAGTACCGGGACAGAGGGACCTCGCACTGAAGCTTTCTTT. Protein product: CASSTGTEGPRTEAFF.

This clone has just a few counts. The chain uses TRBV28 and TRBJ2-7; a weak D match, TRBD2 (6 bases). The V and J ends lost 3 bases and 3 bases respectively, with 9 bases between them. Germline CDR1 MDHEN, CDR2 SYDVKM. The CDR3 contains 13 residues. This CDR3 is CASSLWGVYEQYF. The CDR3 DNA reads as TGTGCCAGCAGTTTGTGGGGGGTCTACGAGCAGTACTTC.

The chain carries TRBV6-2 or TRBV6-3 and TRBJ1-2; D unclear. Between the trimmed V and J ends, which lost 3 bases and 8 bases, there was a span of 16 bases. CDR3 length: 14 residues. Germline CDR1 reads MNHEY; CDR2 reads SVGEGT. CDR3 region: CASSYRGFGLGYTF. CDR3 coding DNA: TGTGCCAGCAGTTATAGAGGGTTCGGGCTCGGCTACACCTTC.

The CDR3 loop is CASSERQGVSGANVLTF. CDR3 nucleotide sequence: TGCGCCAGCAGTGAGAGACAGGGGGTCTCTGGGGCCAACGTCCTGACTTTC. V and J are TRBV10-1 and TRBJ2-6; 9 bases align to TRBD1. V shed 2 bases and J 0 bases; nucleotides not matched to a gene: 2. The CDR3 is made up of 17 amino acids. Germline loops: CDR1 WNHNN, CDR2 SYGVQD (reference sequence).

The chain couples TRBV15 to TRBJ2-1; D remains unclear. CDR3 length equals 14 residues. The V gene's germline CDR1 is LNHNV and CDR2 YYDKDF (reference sequence). The germline V and J ends were trimmed by 2 bases and 2 bases, with 7 bases remaining between them. This chain's CDR3 is CATSRLTTYNEQFF. For the CDR3, the DNA is TGTGCCACCAGCAGACTTACAACCTACAATGAGCAGTTCTTC.

This clone appeared a single time. In nucleotides, the CDR3 is TGTGCCAGCAGCCAAGAGAGGCAGGGGAATTCACCCCTCCACTTT. This sequence encodes CASSQERQGNSPLHF. The V call is TRBV4-2, the J call TRBJ1-6; a weak D match, TRBD1 (6 bases). This CDR3 spans 15 amino acids. Per the germline V gene, CDR1 is LGHNA and CDR2 is YNFKEQ. Trimming left V 0 bases short and J 7 bases short, with 10 bases between.

The chain links TRBV6-2 or TRBV6-3 to TRBJ2-7; 9 bases are a match to TRBD2. This CDR3 has 19 residues. From germline, CDR1 is MNHEY and CDR2 SVGEGT. After removal of 2 bases from V and 6 bases from J, the junction contained 20 bases not matched to a gene. Written as DNA, the CDR3 is TGTGCCAGCAGTTACCCGACTAAGCGGGAGGTCTCTCTACTGGGCGAGCAGTACTTC. This codes for CASSYPTKREVSLLGEQYF.

This rearrangement joins TRBV24-1 to TRBJ2-7; D call uncertain. The germline CDR1 and CDR2 sequences are KGHDR and SFDVKD. The ends were cut back, 3 bases at V and 2 bases at J, with 7 bases in the middle. The length of the CDR3 is 13 residues. In DNA form, the CDR3 reads TGTGCCACCAGTGATACGAGAGCCTACGAGCAGTACTTC. It is translated as CATSDTRAYEQYF.

J is TRBJ2-2 and V is TRBV7-2, with TRBD1 as a possible D gene (6 bases). Per the germline V gene, CDR1 is SGHTA and CDR2 is FQGNSA. CDR3 size: 15 residues. V dropped 5 bases and J dropped 4 bases, with 14 bases sitting between them. The CDR3 coding sequence is TGTGCCAGCAGCGCCCAGGGGCAGGTCACCGGGGAGCTGTTTTTT. Its protein product is CASSAQGQVTGELFF.

This chain links TRBV7-9 with TRBJ2-5; 9 bases match TRBD1. This CDR3 is 15 amino acids long. In germline, CDR1 is SEHNR, CDR2 FQNEAQ (reference sequence). The V and J ends lost 1 base and 4 bases, in that order; junction bases with no gene match: 4. CDR3 sequence (DNA): TGTGCCAGCAGCTTAGAGGGACAGGGAAGAGAGACCCAGTACTTC. Protein: CASSLEGQGRETQYF.

V usage is TRBV6-5 and J usage is TRBJ1-5, with 8 positions matching TRBD1. With 4 bases clipped from V and 7 bases from J, the junction kept 6 bases outside the gene matches. This CDR3 comprises 14 residues. The germline V gene encodes CDR1 MNHEY and CDR2 SVGAGI. The CDR3 DNA reads as TGTGCCAGCAGTTTTATTACAGGGGGACAGCCCCAGCATTTT. It translates to CASSFITGGQPQHF.

The rearrangement links TRBV6-5 to TRBJ1-3; 8 bases are a match to TRBD1. The CDR3 extends over 14 amino acids. Unmatched junction bases numbered 5, after V lost 6 bases and J lost 4 bases. The germline gives CDR1 MNHEY, CDR2 SVGAGI. In DNA form, the CDR3 reads TGTGCCAGCAGAGCAACAGGGGGAGGAAACACCATATATTTT. Amino acid sequence: CASRATGGGNTIYF.

CDR3 coding DNA: TGTGCCAGCAGTTTAACGGGGGTGTGGACTGAAGCTTTCTTT. Amino acids: CASSLTGVWTEAFF. The rearrangement uses TRBV28 and TRBJ1-1; TRBD1 might be the D (5 bases). CDR1 is MDHEN and CDR2 is SYDVKM in the germline V gene. Deletions cut 2 bases from V and 5 bases from J, with 12 bases between. The CDR3 spans 14 residues. The whole variable domain, filled in from reference TRBV28 and TRBJ1-1, reads DVKVTQSSRYLVKRTGEKVFLECVQDMDHENMFWYRQDPGLGLRLIYFSYDVKMKEKGDIPEGYSVSREKKERFSLILESASTNQTSMYLCASSLTGVWTEAFFGQGTRLTVV.

V gene TRBV6-5 combines with J gene TRBJ1-1; TRBD1 is a possible D gene (6 bases). The CDR3 totals 14 residues. With 6 bases removed from V and 1 base from J, the gap between germline ends came to 12 bases. The germline V gene encodes CDR1 MNHEY and CDR2 SVGAGI. The CDR3 DNA reads as TGTGCCAGCAGATCAGGGGATTGGAACACTGAAGCTTTCTTT. Protein sequence: CASRSGDWNTEAFF.

The gene calls are TRBV11-2 and TRBJ2-3; 9 nucleotides align to TRBD2. Germline assignment: CDR1 SGHAT and CDR2 FQNNGV. The ends lost 6 bases at V and 9 bases at J; junction bases unmatched: 10. The CDR3 consists of 14 residues. For the CDR3, the DNA is TGTGCCAGCAGACCGACTAGCGGAAGGGGCACGCAGTATTTT. Amino acids: CASRPTSGRGTQYF.

This clone was recorded only once. V gene TRBV19 combines with J gene TRBJ2-7; possibly TRBD1 for D (5 bases). CDR1 is LNHDA, CDR2 SQIVND, per germline (reference sequence). CDR3 length equals 15 residues. V lost 6 bases, J lost 0 bases, and 15 bases lay in between. The CDR3 coding sequence is TGTGCCAGTAGAGCCGGACAAGCTTCCTCCTACGAGCAGTACTTC. Protein sequence: CASRAGQASSYEQYF. Full variable domain (rest looked up from reference TRBV19 and TRBJ2-7): DGGITQSPKYLFRKEGQNVTLSCEQNLNHDAMYWYRQDPGQGLRLIYYSQIVNDFQKGDIAEGYSVSREKKESFPLTVTSAQKNPTAFYLCASRAGQASSYEQYFGPGTRLTVT.

The chain uses TRBV5-1 and TRBJ2-5; 9 nucleotides align to TRBD1. CDR3 length: 16 amino acids. With V trimmed by 0 bases and J by 2 bases, 5 bases remained unmatched. Germline values: CDR1 SGHRS, CDR2 YFSETQ. This CDR3 is CASSLGQGVRQETQYF. As DNA, the CDR3 is TGCGCCAGCAGCTTGGGACAGGGGGTTCGACAAGAGACCCAGTACTTC.

The J gene is TRBJ2-7, the V gene TRBV18; 8 bases map to TRBD2. Germline V gives CDR1 KGHSH, CDR2 LQKENI. V dropped 4 bases and J dropped 0; count of bases not matched to a gene: 2. The CDR3 loop spans 14 amino acids. CDR3: CASSQGTSSYEQYF. The CDR3 bases are TGTGCCAGCTCACAGGGGACTAGCTCCTACGAGCAGTACTTC.

This clone was counted once. The V and J genes are TRBV2 and TRBJ1-5, with D perhaps TRBD1 (5 bases). The CDR3 consists of 14 residues. Trimming stripped 8 bases from V and 1 base from J, with 12 bases between. Germline V gives CDR1 SNHLY, CDR2 FYNNEI. The CDR3 reads CASWGGVSNQPQHF. CDR3 in DNA: TGTGCCAGCTGGGGAGGGGTGAGCAATCAGCCCCAGCATTTT.

V is TRBV6-4 and J is TRBJ1-2, with D possibly TRBD1 on 6 matching bases. Germline CDR1 reads MRHNA; CDR2 reads SNTAGT. Trimming took off 6 bases at V and 6 bases at J, with 17 bases between the two ends. This CDR3 is 14 amino acids long. The CDR3 protein is CASRNLNRVDGYTF. The CDR3 DNA is TGTGCCAGCAGGAATCTCAACAGGGTAGATGGCTACACCTTC.